These 16 T cell receptor beta chains were all obtained from the same sample, sequenced in a study of T cell repertoires in cytomegalovirus infection (dated 2019 in TCRdb). Sequencing used an Illumina HiSeq 1500. TCRdb's own reprocessing of the public reads used fastp at Q25 and MiXCR and kept productive beta chains. Here each entry gathers all rows of one CDR3 protein and keeps the most common genes and DNA. This sample holds more than 150,000 distinct CDR3 sequences; about 20% were observed only once. The biggest ten clones account for around 3.1% of the sample. Sequenced material: PBMCs. All receptors derive from a human donor in good health (CMV status not recorded). Some clones in this sample may be carry-over from other donors' samples.

The V and J genes are TRBV6-6 and TRBJ2-7; no definite D call. From germline, CDR1 is MNHNY and CDR2 SVGAGI (reference sequence). Trimming removed 5 bases from V and 4 bases from J, with 18 bases in between. This CDR3 has 15 amino acids. The CDR3 spells CASSVPALASYEQYF. Here the CDR3 DNA reads TGTGCCAGCAGTGTACCGGCATTGGCCTCGTACGAGCAGTACTTC.

On this clonotype itself: The junction shows a germline mismatch at one end, possibly a read error. V gene TRBV12-3 or TRBV12-4 combines with J gene TRBJ1-5; D is undetermined. The CDR3 is 13 residues long. As DNA, the CDR3 is TGTGCCAGCAGTTTACTGCGCAATCACCCCCAGCATTTT. The encoded protein is CASSLLRNHPQHF.

The chain couples TRBV19 to TRBJ1-1, with D maybe TRBD1 (5 bases). This CDR3 has 13 residues. Germline CDR1 is LNHDA and CDR2 is SQIVND (reference sequence). The ends were cut back, 9 bases at V and 4 bases at J, with 15 bases in the middle. The chain's CDR3 is CASQVPGGTEAFF. DNA for the CDR3: TGTGCCAGCCAAGTGCCCGGGGGCACTGAAGCTTTCTTT.

The chain couples TRBV3-1 to TRBJ2-2; TRBD1 is a possible D gene (5 bases). V lost 5 bases, J lost 7 bases, and 20 bases lay in between. Germline V gene lookup returns CDR1 LGHDT and CDR2 YNNKEL (reference sequence). The length of the CDR3 is 16 residues. The chain's CDR3 is CASSTKQALWSGELFF. In DNA, the CDR3 is TGTGCCAGCAGCACTAAACAGGCCCTCTGGAGCGGGGAGCTGTTTTTT.

V is TRBV28 and J is TRBJ2-3; 7 nucleotides line up with TRBD1. With V trimmed by 8 bases and J by 3 bases, 11 bases remained unmatched. The CDR3 totals 15 residues. Germline CDR1 MDHEN, CDR2 SYDVKM. CDR3 nucleotides: TGTGCCAGCGGACAGGATGGAACTTGGACAGATACGCAGTATTTT. Translating it yields CASGQDGTWTDTQYF.

The table lists this clonotype with many counts. The chain links TRBV7-2 to TRBJ2-1; perhaps D is TRBD1 or TRBD2 (5 bases each). V shed 4 bases and J shed 2 bases, with 18 bases lying between them. The CDR3 loop spans 17 amino acids. Per germline, CDR1 SGHTA and CDR2 FQGNSA. The CDR3 sequence is CASSSSTGTRPYNEQFF. The CDR3, as DNA: TGTGCCAGCAGCTCCTCAACCGGGACCCGACCCTACAATGAGCAGTTCTTC.

The rearrangement links TRBV30 to TRBJ1-1; maybe TRBD1 (6 bases). The length of the CDR3 is 14 residues. Germline loops: CDR1 GTSNPN, CDR2 SVGIG (reference sequence). V lost 4 bases to trimming and J lost 6 bases, with 18 bases between them. The CDR3 bases are TGTGCCTGGACATTGCGAACAGGGCTACCTGAAGCTTTCTTT. This sequence encodes CAWTLRTGLPEAFF.

This clonotype has more than one count but fewer than ten. J is TRBJ2-7 and V is TRBV4-1; 11 nucleotides match TRBD1. The CDR3 runs to 15 residues. The germline V gene has CDR1 MGHRA and CDR2 YSYEKL. V gave up 4 bases and J gave up 5 bases; unmatched junction bases: 7. CDR3 sequence (DNA): TGCGCCAGCAGCCTCCGGACAGGGGGCATCGACGAGCAGTACTTC. As protein: CASSLRTGGIDEQYF.

This clonotype has just a few counts. The rearrangement joins TRBV12-3 or TRBV12-4 to TRBJ2-5; weak D call: TRBD1 (6 bases). Trimming took 8 bases from V and 5 from J, leaving 15 bases between them. There are 13 residues in the CDR3. Here the CDR3 DNA reads TGTGCCAGCTGCACGTATAGGGGGGAGACCCAGTACTTC. It specifies CASCTYRGETQYF.

This clonotype was detected a few times. V and J are TRBV14 and TRBJ2-1; 8 positions match TRBD2. V gave up 0 bases and J gave up 8 bases; unmatched junction bases: 12. The CDR3 sequence is 17 residues long. Germline V gives CDR1 SGHDN, CDR2 FVKESK. The CDR3 sequence: CASSQDPAGGLLDEQFF. CDR3 bases: TGTGCCAGCAGCCAAGACCCCGCGGGGGGACTGTTGGATGAGCAGTTCTTC.

The chain recombines TRBV6-2 or TRBV6-3 with TRBJ1-1; TRBD1 is a possible D gene (6 bases). V was shortened by 6 bases and J by 1 base, with 18 bases between the two germline ends. CDR1 is MNHEY, CDR2 SVGEGT, per germline. The CDR3 spans 16 residues. CDR3: CASRVAWTETNTEAFF. The CDR3 DNA reads as TGTGCCAGCAGGGTGGCTTGGACAGAAACGAACACTGAAGCTTTCTTT.

This clonotype showed up many times. This chain connects TRBV7-2 to TRBJ2-1, with TRBD2 identical over 14 bases. V gave up 5 bases and J gave up 9 bases; unmatched junction bases: 6. CDR1 is SGHTA, CDR2 FQGNSA, per germline. The CDR3 totals 15 residues. DNA for the CDR3: TGTGCCAGCAGCGCGGGACTAGCGGGAGTGGGTGAGCAGTTCTTC. Protein: CASSAGLAGVGEQFF.

This clonotype was observed at least ten times. V gene TRBV5-5 combines with J gene TRBJ1-1; D is unresolved. The V end lost 2 bases, the J end lost 5 bases, and 7 bases lay between the germline ends. The length of the CDR3 is 12 residues. The germline CDR1 and CDR2 sequences are SGHKS and YYEKEE (reference sequence). CDR3: CASSFGGTEAFF. In nucleotides, the CDR3 is TGTGCCAGCAGCTTTGGAGGAACTGAAGCTTTCTTT.

The rearrangement links TRBV4-1 to TRBJ1-1; unclear D gene. Germline V gene data show CDR1 as MGHRA and CDR2 as YSYEKL. This CDR3 contains 15 residues. Trimming shortened V by 1 base and J by 0 bases, and 9 bases separated the two germline ends. CDR3 in DNA: TGCGCCAGCAGCCAAGCTCGGGCATTGAACACTGAAGCTTTCTTT. It encodes CASSQARALNTEAFF.

Only a few counts were recorded for this clonotype. The genes are TRBV20-1 and TRBJ1-2, with TRBD1 identical over 7 bases. CDR3 length: 14 residues. J was trimmed by 4 bases and V by 4 bases; bases with no gene match: 9. Germline CDR1 is DFQATT and CDR2 is SNEGSKA (reference sequence). The CDR3 DNA follows: TGCAGTGCTATCCCAAACAGGGGAATCTATGGCTACACCTTC. It encodes CSAIPNRGIYGYTF.

Concerning this clonotype: This may be a read error: a much more frequent sequence differs by one nucleotide. This rearrangement joins TRBV12-3 or TRBV12-4 to TRBJ2-7; possibly TRBD2 for D (7 bases). This CDR3 has 15 residues. Trimming took 4 bases from V and 1 from J, leaving 14 bases between them. For the CDR3, the DNA is TGTGCCAGCAGTTCAGCGGGGACAAGATCCTACGAGCAGTACTTC. This translates into CASSSAGTRSYEQYF.